This TCR beta chain was identified in a study of molecular identifiers for immune sequencing clone quantification. Broader study findings: In cases of identical TCR molecules sharing a barcode, highly expanded clone sizes could be underestimated. Spiked TCR RNA from one Jurkat cell reportedly showed up when mixed among around 1 million naive cells. In naive cells, under 1% of molecules belonged to clones above 20 RNA copies, against over 97% in effector cells.

Naive CD8 T cell sorting was performed on the CD8+CD4-CCR7+CD45RA+ phenotype. In this sample, this clonotype turned up a few times. Its antigen remains unidentified. TCRdb reanalysed the PCR reads using MiXCR and keeps one entry per CDR3 protein. The table records 45,000 to 60,000 distinct CDR3 sequences, about a third of them present only once. Germline V gives CDR1 MGHRA, CDR2 YSYEKL. V shed 5 bases and J shed 0 bases, with 16 bases lying between them. CDR3 length: 17 amino acids. This receptor was taken from a human donor in good health. Some libraries in this study had Jurkat cell RNA spiked in. The sequencing input was naive CD8+ T cells from blood, with Jurkat cell RNA spiked in. Specified subset: FACS-sorted CD8+CD4-CCR7+CD45RA+ naive T cells. The V and J genes are TRBV4-1 and TRBJ2-2; D is unresolved. CDR3 sequence reads: CASSSQVRQTNTGELFF. CDR3 DNA sequence: TGCGCCAGCAGCAGCCAGGTACGGCAGACGAACACCGGGGAGCTGTTTTTT.